This T cell receptor (beta chain) came from a study of shared clonotypes between healthy human individuals. Sequencing was performed with immunoSEQ multiplex PCR; in TCRdb, only in-frame clones are kept and a portion is missing. The data show over 850,000 clones, with about 80% seen just once and under 0.6% held by the top ten. The V gene end was trimmed by 4 bases and the J gene end by 7 bases; junction bases not matched to a gene: 7. Germline V gene sequence: CDR1 MNHNS, CDR2 SASEGT. This CDR3 region has 14 residues. The sequence was obtained from a man between 18 and 29 years old in good health. Some clones in this sample may be carry-over from other donors' samples. Sequencing was performed on memory CD4+ T cells from PBMCs. Subset specified: CD45RA-negative fraction. The chain employs TRBV6-1 and TRBJ2-7, with 10 bases matching TRBD2. The DNA of the CDR3 is TGTGCCAGCAGTGCGAGCGGGAGGGCCGAAGAGCAGTACTTC. It specifies CASSASGRAEEQYF.